This TCR beta chain stems from a study of long-term antiretroviral therapy in people with HIV. The V gene end was trimmed by 3 bases and the J gene end by 5 bases; junction bases not matched to a gene: 3. There are 13 residues in the CDR3. CDR1 LNHDA and CDR2 SQIVND come from the germline V gene (reference sequence). immunoSEQ v3.0 was run at survey level. Profiled with immunoSEQ multiplex PCR; TCRdb holds only in-frame clones, not every one. This table holds about 28,000 clones, 65% to 85% found once. The clonotype was recovered from a man aged 35 to 55 with HIV. J is TRBJ2-5 and V is TRBV19; 7 bases map to TRBD2. Sequencing was performed on unsorted PBMCs, taken 3 years after starting antiretroviral therapy. CDR3 sequence (DNA): TGTGCCAGTAGTATCTACGGGGGGGAGACCCAGTACTTC. This encodes CASSIYGGETQYF.